Here is one T cell receptor (beta chain) with its context. Germline loops: CDR1 SGHVS, CDR2 FNYEAQ. This CDR3 region has 14 residues. The germline V and J ends were trimmed by 4 bases and 7 bases, with 14 bases remaining between them. Some clones are missing from TCRdb's copy, which holds only in-frame ones; the method was immunoSEQ multiplex PCR. Of tens of thousands of clones listed, about nine tenths are singletons. Peripheral blood came from all dose cohorts at three timepoints. These data originate in a study of OX40 agonist ivuxolimab in advanced cancers. Study-level background: The dose-escalation cohort was about 86% male, with a mean age of around 60 years, ranging roughly 23 to 79.

The V call is TRBV7-6, the J call TRBJ1-3; no clear D gene. The receptor was isolated from an adult with an advanced solid tumor such as melanoma, head and neck, liver or kidney cancer. The sequenced sample was CD4+ or CD8+ T cells sorted from blood, obtained in a trial of the OX40 agonist ivuxolimab. CDR3: CASSSGTGRNTIYF. CDR3 bases: TGTGCCAGCAGCTCCGGTACTGGCAGGAACACCATATATTTT.